The sequence of this TCR beta chain was determined in a study of PD-1 blockade in mismatch repair-deficient tumors. General study points: Tumor-resident clones, often absent from pretreatment blood, expanded after pembrolizumab and then contracted.

Method: immunoSEQ multiplex PCR; TCRdb's copy keeps in-frame clones and lacks some. This sample has some 120,000 clones, with 88% found just once. Three pembrolizumab responders had their TCRs sequenced. About this clone: Its cognate antigen is unknown.

Germline lookup yields CDR1 SGDLS and CDR2 YYNGEE. The CDR3 runs to 16 residues. V shed 3 bases, J shed 1 base, and the junction held 5 bases outside the gene matches. Material: peripheral blood, obtained just over 70 weeks after starting pembrolizumab. The sequence was obtained from an adult with mismatch repair-deficient cancer. The V gene is TRBV9, the J gene TRBJ2-2; 8 positions agree with TRBD1. CDR3 sequence reads: CASSDPGGGNTGELFF. CDR3 nucleotides: TGTGCCAGCAGCGACCCAGGGGGCGGGAACACCGGGGAGCTGTTTTTT.